Each of the 9 T cell receptor beta chains below was sequenced from the same sample in a study of blood T cells in healthy people across ages. A second PCR of 7 to 11 cycles used a sample-barcoded 5' primer and a J-beta primer mix. One entry per CDR3 protein results from TCRdb running MiXCR on the 5' RACE reads. The sample has 650,000 to 800,000 distinct CDR3 sequences, about 42% seen once; the top ten hold roughly 19%. Sequencing input: blood. Every receptor here comes from a man between 60 and 75 years old in good health.

Only a few counts were recorded for this clonotype. This sequence joins TRBV20-1 and TRBJ2-4, with TRBD2 matching over 8 bases. CDR3 length: 19 residues. J lost 0 bases, V lost 1 base, and 14 bases had no gene match. Germline CDR1 reads DFQATT; CDR2 reads SNEGSKA (reference sequence). This CDR3 is CSARGGSGAEILAKNIQYF. Here the CDR3 DNA reads TGCAGTGCTAGAGGGGGTAGCGGGGCAGAAATATTAGCCAAAAACATTCAGTACTTC.

V gene TRBV11-3 combines with J gene TRBJ1-5, with TRBD1 as a possible D gene (6 bases). The CDR3 length is 13 residues. CDR1 is SGHNT, CDR2 YENEEA, per germline. Between the trimmed V and J ends, which lost 6 bases and 5 bases, there was a span of 11 bases. In DNA form, the CDR3 reads TGTGCCAGCAGTCGGACAGTTTATCAGCCCCAGCATTTT. It encodes CASSRTVYQPQHF. Full variable domain (outside the CDR3, taken from reference TRBV11-3 and TRBJ1-5): EAGVVQSPRYKIIEKKQPVAFWCNPISGHNTLYWYLQNLGQGPELLIRYENEEAVDDSQLPKDRFSAERLKGVDSTLKIQPAELGDSAVYLCASSRTVYQPQHFGDGTRLSIL.

In this sample, this clonotype turned up once. This chain links TRBV6-5 with TRBJ2-1, with a weak D call TRBD2 (5 bases). Trimming removed 5 bases at V and 10 bases at J, with 15 bases between. This CDR3 region has 13 residues. CDR1 and CDR2 (germline): MNHEY, SVGAGI. DNA of the CDR3: TGTGCCAGCAGTGAGGAGGCTTATTACGAGCAGTTCTTC. It specifies CASSEEAYYEQFF.

The gene calls are TRBV7-6 and TRBJ1-2; D perhaps matches TRBD1 (5 bases). Germline lookup yields CDR1 SGHVS and CDR2 FNYEAQ. This CDR3 has 15 residues. V gave up 3 bases and J gave up 5 bases, with 16 bases separating them. CDR3 protein: CASSLRGGRAYGYTF. The CDR3 DNA reads TGTGCCAGCAGCTTGCGCGGGGGGAGGGCATATGGCTACACCTTC. The whole variable domain, filled in from reference TRBV7-6 and TRBJ1-2, reads GAGVSQSPRYKVTKRGQDVALRCDPISGHVSLYWYRQALGQGPEFLTYFNYEAQQDKSGLPNDRFSAERPEGSISTLTIQRTEQRDSAMYRCASSLRGGRAYGYTFGSGTRLTVV.

V and J are TRBV18 and TRBJ1-1, with D possibly matching TRBD1 (6 bases). The ends were cut back, 0 bases at V and 8 bases at J, with 16 bases in the middle. Germline V gene data show CDR1 as KGHSH and CDR2 as LQKENI. The CDR3 covers 15 residues. DNA of the CDR3: TGTGCCAGCTCACCACCGGGACAAGCAAAAAGGGAAGCTTTCTTT. Residues: CASSPPGQAKREAFF.

This clonotype was seen a handful of times. The chain carries TRBV20-1 and TRBJ2-7; 7 bases fit TRBD2. The CDR3 covers 15 residues. Germline assignment: CDR1 DFQATT and CDR2 SNEGSKA (reference sequence). J lost 0 bases, V lost 4 bases, and 9 bases had no gene match. The CDR3 reads CSATDSGPSSYEQYF. CDR3 bases: TGCAGTGCTACAGATAGCGGGCCGAGCTCCTACGAGCAGTACTTC.

The V call is TRBV6-2 or TRBV6-3, the J call TRBJ2-3; weak D call: TRBD2 (6 bases). CDR3 length: 15 residues. The germline V gene has CDR1 MNHEY and CDR2 SVGEGT. Trimming took 7 bases from V and 1 from J, leaving 15 bases between them. This CDR3 is CASTRLDWGTDTQYF. The CDR3 coding sequence is TGTGCCAGCACCAGACTAGACTGGGGCACAGATACGCAGTATTTT.

This clonotype was detected once. J is TRBJ2-4 and V is TRBV21-1; the table's D gene call, TRBD1, was not cross checked with the DNA. TRBV21-1 is a pseudogene. The CDR3 is made up of 20 amino acids. CDR3 sequence: CASSKARLKVFKGDRQEQYF. The CDR3 DNA is TGTGCCAGCAGCAAAGCGCGCTTGAAGGTATTTAAAGGGGACAGGCAAGAGCAGTACTTC.

The V gene is TRBV27, the J gene TRBJ2-5; D is perhaps TRBD2 (5 bases). CDR1 and CDR2 from the germline V gene are MNHEY and SMNVEV (reference sequence). This CDR3 comprises 14 residues. V gave up 6 bases and J gave up 4 bases, with 15 bases separating them. In nucleotides, the CDR3 is TGTGCCAGCAGCTGGAGTCCTCGGGGAGAGACCCAGTACTTC. It translates to CASSWSPRGETQYF.